The entry below gives a single TCR beta chain sequence along with its context. This clone was counted between two and nine times. Its cognate antigen has yet to be identified. There are no base qualities to consult, and no much larger clone falls within one base. The data were taken from a study of blood T cell repertoires in COVID-19 (TCRdb year 2020). Looking at the study overall: Samples covering the acute and convalescent phases of COVID-19 were provided by collaborators in the United States, Italy and Spain. The prospective study material was composed of cDNA or gDNA derived from T cells, B-cell-depleted T cells, or PBMCs. Nearly every sample came with metadata listing a de-identified subject ID, COVID-19 status, age in years and sex. The dataset comprised deeply sampled blood TCRbeta repertoires from subjects exposed to, actively infected with, or recovered from COVID-19. Where available, HLA class I and class II types were taken from metadata supplied by the sample provider and were not determined by assay-based typing. The repertoires were released in a freely available public database intended as a resource for research on the immune response to SARS-CoV-2. Samples came from the ongoing ImmuneRACE study (first 160 participants) plus 1,254 subjects from 6 global collaborators.

Broad study findings and their caveats: How much clinical and demographic metadata was included differed by source and by participant, and the metadata was provided uncurated.

TCRbeta CDR3 regions were amplified from genomic DNA by means of the immunoSEQ Assay, a bias-controlled multiplex PCR. Processing in the source paper ran as follows. The number of nucleated cells in each sample was estimated from the amplification of reference gene primers within the assay. To quantify the absolute abundance of each unique TCRbeta CDR3 rearrangement, sequence reads were collapsed and filtered. For each sample, productive Simpson clonality was calculated as the square root of Simpson's diversity index over productive rearrangements. Held by TCRdb, this immuneACCESS table contains in-frame sequences only and omits some clones. Under half of the omission traces to an unresolved V gene where checked; the cause of the rest is unknown. V and J calls and clone size are copied from that table; D and trimming were computed from the DNA. The sample has about 98,000 clones on record, around four fifths of them singletons. 9.8% of the sample comes from the top ten.

Each collaborating institution followed its own protocols to collect whole blood in K2EDTA tubes. For TCRbeta analysis, collaborators shipped samples as frozen whole blood, isolated PBMCs, or DNA extracted from either of those sample types. CDR3 length: 14 amino acids, cysteine to phenylalanine. The only DNA kept is the CDR3, 42 bases in frame from the first base. Ends trimmed: V by 7 bases, J by 7 bases; bases unmatched to a gene: 4. CDR1 and CDR2 are read off the germline V gene as SGHNT and YENEEA. The chain uses TRBV11-3 and TRBJ2-1, and 13 bases in between align with TRBD2. This TCR was sampled from a man in his 60s with active or convalescent COVID-19. The sequenced sample consisted of peripheral blood. The DNA is TGTGCCAGCACCGCGACTAGCGGGAGGAATGAGCAGTTCTTC. This yields the protein CASTATSGRNEQFF. The full variable domain, with segments outside the CDR3 supplied by the reference TRBV11-3 and TRBJ2-1 proteins, appears as EAGVVQSPRYKIIEKKQPVAFWCNPISGHNTLYWYLQNLGQGPELLIRYENEEAVDDSQLPKDRFSAERLKGVDSTLKIQPAELGDSAVYLCASTATSGRNEQFFGPGTRLTVL.